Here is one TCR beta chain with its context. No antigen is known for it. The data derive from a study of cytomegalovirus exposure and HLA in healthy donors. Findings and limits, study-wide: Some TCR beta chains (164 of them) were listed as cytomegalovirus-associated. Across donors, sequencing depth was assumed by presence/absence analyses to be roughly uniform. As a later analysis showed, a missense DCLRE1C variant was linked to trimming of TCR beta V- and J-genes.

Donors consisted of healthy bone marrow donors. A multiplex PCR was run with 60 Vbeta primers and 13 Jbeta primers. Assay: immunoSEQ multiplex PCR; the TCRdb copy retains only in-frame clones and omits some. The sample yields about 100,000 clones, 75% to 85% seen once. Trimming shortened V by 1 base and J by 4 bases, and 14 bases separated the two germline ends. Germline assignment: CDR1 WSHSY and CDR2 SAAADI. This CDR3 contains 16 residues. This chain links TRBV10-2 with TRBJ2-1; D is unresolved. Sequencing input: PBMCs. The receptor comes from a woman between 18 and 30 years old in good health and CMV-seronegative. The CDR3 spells CASSELVSLSYNEQFF. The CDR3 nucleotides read TGCGCCAGCAGTGAGTTGGTCAGTCTGTCTTACAATGAGCAGTTCTTC.